Listed here is a single T cell receptor (beta chain). These data belong to a study of T cell responses to AZD1222 COVID-19 vaccine. TCRdb keeps only in-frame clones here, not all; method: immunoSEQ multiplex PCR. This repertoire shows under 95,000 clones, almost 90% found once; its top ten account for roughly 7.2%. This CDR3 has 16 residues. Trimming cost V 6 bases and J 6 bases; bases outside gene matches: 14. Germline V lookup: CDR1 LNHDA, CDR2 SQIVND (reference sequence). The V and J genes are TRBV19 and TRBJ2-1; 7 bases line up with TRBD1. The receptor was isolated from an adult who received the AZD1222 COVID-19 vaccine. Sample: peripheral blood, taken 28 days after the second AZD1222 dose. The CDR3 nucleotides are TGTGCCAGTAGAAAGGGACAGACAAGAGGAATCAATGAGCAGTTCTTC. Translated: CASRKGQTRGINEQFF.